These 15 T cell receptor beta chains were all obtained from the same sample, sequenced in a study of T cells expressing NK-cell markers. With the 5' RACE reads reprocessed, TCRdb shows one record per CDR3 protein and no DNA. Recorded for this sample: about 430,000 distinct CDR3 sequences. Source material: blood T cells: a sorted CD56 or NKG2C T cell subset, CD4+ or CD8+ T cells, or bulk PBMC T cells (not recorded which). The receptors originated from a woman between 45 and 65 years old in good health.

The rearrangement uses TRBV20-1 and TRBJ2-1. CDR1 and CDR2 (germline): DFQATT, SNEGSKA (reference sequence). CDR3 length equals 13 residues. This chain's CDR3 is CSAAGQYYNEQFF.

The rearrangement uses TRBV12-3 or TRBV12-4 and TRBJ1-1. The CDR3 runs to 14 residues. The chain's CDR3 is CASSFNPTNTEAFF.

This sequence joins TRBV25-1 and TRBJ2-7. The CDR3 spans 13 residues. Per germline, CDR1 MGHDK and CDR2 SYGVNS. The CDR3 loop reads CASSETTSYEQYF.

V and J are TRBV9 and TRBJ2-5; TCRdb gives TRBD2 as the D gene, but with no DNA this cannot be confirmed. CDR1 and CDR2 (germline): SGDLS, YYNGEE. The CDR3 contains 16 residues. The CDR3 protein is CASSVALAGHQETQYF.

The rearrangement uses TRBV20-1 and TRBJ2-3; TCRdb picks TRBD2, but there is no DNA to check that call. The CDR3 loop spans 17 amino acids. The germline CDR1 and CDR2 sequences are DFQATT and SNEGSKA (reference sequence). The CDR3 reads CSASPPEGGPGADTQYF.

The rearrangement links TRBV2 to TRBJ2-3. The germline CDR1 and CDR2 sequences are SNHLY and FYNNEI. The CDR3 loop spans 13 amino acids. CDR3 protein: CASSILDTDTQYF. Full variable domain (remainder filled in from reference TRBV2 and TRBJ2-3): EPEVTQTPSHQVTQMGQEVILRCVPISNHLYFYWYRQILGQKVEFLVSFYNNEISEKSEIFDDQFSVERPDGSNFTLKIRSTKLEDSAMYFCASSILDTDTQYFGPGTRLTVL.

This chain joins TRBV3-1 and TRBJ1-2; the TCRdb D gene call, TRBD1, has no DNA to confirm it. CDR1 LGHDT and CDR2 YNNKEL come from the germline V gene (reference sequence). This CDR3 is 16 amino acids long. The CDR3 spells CASSPQGQGSNYGYTF. Together with reference TRBV3-1 and TRBJ1-2, the CDR3 gives the full variable domain: DTAVSQTPKYLVTQMGNDKSIKCEQNLGHDTMYWYKQDSKKFLKIMFSYNNKELIINETVPNRFSPKSPDKAHLNLHINSLELGDSAVYFCASSPQGQGSNYGYTFGSGTRLTVV.

The chain links TRBV6-5 to TRBJ2-5; as DNA is missing, the TRBD1 call by TCRdb cannot be tested. This CDR3 comprises 14 residues. CDR1 and CDR2 from the germline V gene are MNHEY and SVGAGI. CDR3 sequence reads: CASSYMDPGETQYF.

This sequence joins TRBV9 and TRBJ2-5; without DNA, the TCRdb call of TRBD2 cannot be checked. The CDR3 sequence is 14 residues long. From germline, CDR1 is SGDLS and CDR2 YYNGEE. This CDR3 is CASSDSALGETQYF.

The J gene is TRBJ2-4, the V gene TRBV12-3 or TRBV12-4; TCRdb reports TRBD1, a call that lacks DNA to check it against. This CDR3 spans 15 amino acids. This CDR3 is CASSSSGGTKNIQYF.

The chain carries TRBV12-3 or TRBV12-4 and TRBJ2-1; TCRdb returns TRBD2, unconfirmable since there is no DNA. This CDR3 region has 15 residues. The CDR3: CASSSGTSALNEQFF.

J is TRBJ2-1 and V is TRBV5-1; the D call of TRBD2 rests on TCRdb alone, since no DNA is present to check it. The CDR3 length is 14 residues. CDR1 is SGHRS and CDR2 is YFSETQ in the germline V gene. CDR3 loop: CASRTTSGNNEQFF. Supplemented by reference TRBV5-1 and TRBJ2-1, the full variable domain reads KAGVTQTPRYLIKTRGQQVTLSCSPISGHRSVSWYQQTPGQGLQFLFEYFSETQRNKGNFPGRFSGRQFSNSRSEMNVSTLELGDSALYLCASRTTSGNNEQFFGPGTRLTVL.

J is TRBJ1-2 and V is TRBV7-2. The CDR3 runs 15 residues. Germline V gene sequence: CDR1 SGHTA, CDR2 FQGNSA. Here the CDR3 reads CASSLESNRGGGYTF.

This chain joins TRBV12-3 or TRBV12-4 and TRBJ1-1; there is no DNA to check the TCRdb D call of TRBD1. The CDR3 loop spans 12 amino acids. The CDR3: CASRQGSDKAFF.

The chain couples TRBV12-5 to TRBJ2-5; TCRdb selects TRBD1, and the lack of DNA leaves this call unchecked. The CDR3 is 15 amino acids. Germline loops: CDR1 LGHNT, CDR2 FRNRAP. CDR3 region: CASGLGGGGKETQYF.